This T cell receptor beta chain was obtained from a study of control samples from healthy donors and cancer patients. Profiling relied on immunoSEQ multiplex PCR, and the TCRdb table lists in-frame clones only, not all of them. The sample records some 220,000 clones, 90% to 95% being singletons. The CDR3 extends over 13 amino acids. V gave up 10 bases and J gave up 8 bases; unmatched junction bases: 9. Germline V CDR1 and CDR2: SNHLY, FYNNEI. The chain links TRBV2 to TRBJ1-4; 8 bases are shared with TRBD1. Sequencing input: blood. The receptor was derived from a man aged 45-65 years in good health. Here the CDR3 reads CAILEDRDEKLFF. In DNA, the CDR3 is TGTGCCATCCTTGAGGACAGGGACGAAAAACTGTTTTTT.